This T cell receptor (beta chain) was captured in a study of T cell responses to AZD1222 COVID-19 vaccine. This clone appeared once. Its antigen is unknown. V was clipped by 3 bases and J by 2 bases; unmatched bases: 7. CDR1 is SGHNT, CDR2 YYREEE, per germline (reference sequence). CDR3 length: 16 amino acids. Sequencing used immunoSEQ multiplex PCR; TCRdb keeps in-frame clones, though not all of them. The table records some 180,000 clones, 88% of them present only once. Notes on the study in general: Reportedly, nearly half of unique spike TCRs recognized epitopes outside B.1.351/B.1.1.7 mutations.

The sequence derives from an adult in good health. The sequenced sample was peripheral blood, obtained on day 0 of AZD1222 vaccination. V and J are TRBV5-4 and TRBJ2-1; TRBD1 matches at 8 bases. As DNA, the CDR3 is TGTGCCAGCAGCTCGAATGGACAGGGAACCTACAATGAGCAGTTCTTC. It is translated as CASSSNGQGTYNEQFF.